These 25 T cell receptor beta chains came from one sample sequenced in a study of cytomegalovirus exposure and HLA in healthy donors (dated by TCRdb to 2015 to 2018). Receptor amplification or capture employed the immunoSEQ multiplex PCR assay. A mixture of 60 forward primers for TCR Vbeta segments and 13 reverse primers for TCR Jbeta segments was used in the multiplex PCR. Drawn from immuneACCESS, this table holds only the in-frame rearrangements with V and J called that TCRdb kept. Clones are partly lost; checked studies trace under half to an unresolved V gene and leave the rest unexplained. In all, the sample holds 200,000 to 250,000 clones, and 85% to 90% of those were seen once. The biggest ten clones account for roughly 1% of the sample. The specimen was PBMCs. All receptors come from a woman aged 18-35 years in good health and CMV-seronegative.

V and J are TRBV10-1 and TRBJ2-2, with 11 bases lining up with TRBD2. The germline V gene has CDR1 WNHNN and CDR2 SYGVQD (reference sequence). CDR3 length equals 14 residues. V shed 8 bases and J 3 bases; nucleotides not matched to a gene: 2. CDR3: CASATSGDTGELFF. Written as DNA, the CDR3 is TGCGCCAGCGCGACTAGCGGGGACACCGGGGAGCTGTTTTTT.

The rearrangement uses TRBV5-1 and TRBJ2-3; 7 bases match TRBD2. The CDR3 totals 15 residues. Per the germline V gene, CDR1 is SGHRS and CDR2 is YFSETQ. The V segment lost 5 bases and the J segment 2 bases; nucleotides outside the gene matches: 8. The CDR3 bases are TGCGCCAGCAGTAGCGATGGGGGGGTCACAGATACGCAGTATTTT. Its translation: CASSSDGGVTDTQYF.

This sequence joins TRBV6-5 and TRBJ1-1; D unresolved. Trimming shortened V by 4 bases and J by 4 bases, and 10 bases separated the two germline ends. The CDR3 covers 13 residues. Germline CDR1 and CDR2: MNHEY and SVGAGI. The CDR3 loop reads CASSLQRSTEAFF. In DNA form, the CDR3 reads TGTGCCAGCAGTTTACAACGGAGCACTGAAGCTTTCTTT.

V and J are TRBV2 and TRBJ1-2; the D is unclear. The CDR3 contains 13 residues. Germline CDR1 is SNHLY and CDR2 is FYNNEI. V was trimmed by 2 bases and J by 1 base, leaving 5 bases between them. Here the CDR3 DNA reads TGTGCCAGCAGTGAACGGGTTAACTATGGCTACACCTTC. Its protein is CASSERVNYGYTF.

The V gene is TRBV10-3, the J gene TRBJ2-5; D uncertain. The V gene lost 4 bases and the J gene lost 4 bases, with 7 bases spanning the gap. The CDR3 has 12 residues. Germline CDR1 is ENHRY and CDR2 is SYGVKD. CDR3 DNA sequence: TGTGCCATCAGTGGGCAATTAGAGACCCAGTACTTC. Amino acids: CAISGQLETQYF.

The rearrangement uses TRBV10-2 and TRBJ2-5; 13 positions match TRBD2. The V gene end was trimmed by 5 bases and the J gene end by 4 bases; junction bases not matched to a gene: 13. Germline assignment: CDR1 WSHSY and CDR2 SAAADI. The CDR3 length is 18 residues. DNA of the CDR3: TGCGCCAGCAGTCGAACTAGCGGGGGGGCCACGTGGAGAGAGACCCAGTACTTC. Protein product: CASSRTSGGATWRETQYF.

The V gene is TRBV6-1, the J gene TRBJ2-7; 9 bases are a match to TRBD2. The CDR3 runs 13 residues. CDR1 and CDR2 (germline): MNHNS, SASEGT. CDR3 nucleotide sequence: TGTGCTGCGGGCGGGACTAGCCGCTTCGAGCAGTACTTC. Its translation is CAAGGTSRFEQYF.

The rearrangement links TRBV5-6 to TRBJ1-2; D might be TRBD1 (5 bases). V was shortened by 0 bases and J by 10 bases, with 13 bases between the two germline ends. Germline lookup yields CDR1 SGHDT and CDR2 YYEEEE. The CDR3 is made up of 13 amino acids. CDR3 nucleotides: TGTGCCAGCAGCTTGGGCCGCTCAGGGCACTACACCTTC. Its protein is CASSLGRSGHYTF.

This chain connects TRBV5-4 to TRBJ1-1; no firm D call. This CDR3 has 14 residues. Germline CDR1 reads SGHNT; CDR2 reads YYREEE (reference sequence). The V and J ends lost 6 bases and 4 bases respectively, with 16 bases between them. The CDR3, as DNA: TGTGCCAGCAACCACTTCAATCCCGGCACTGAAGCTTTCTTT. As protein: CASNHFNPGTEAFF.

V usage is TRBV4-3 and J usage is TRBJ1-6, with a weak D call TRBD1 (6 bases). The V end was cut by 0 bases, the J end by 8 bases, with 17 bases between. Germline V gene data show CDR1 as LGHNA and CDR2 as YSLEER. The CDR3 has 17 amino acids. The CDR3 DNA reads TGCGCCAGCAGCCAAGAACCCAGGGGTGAAACTGATTCACCCCTCCACTTT. It specifies CASSQEPRGETDSPLHF.

This clone came up once. The chain employs TRBV29-1 and TRBJ1-1, with no clear D. This CDR3 contains 10 residues. Germline CDR1 SQVTM, CDR2 ANQGSEA. V lost 6 bases and J lost 4, with 6 bases in between. This CDR3 reads CSVRVTEAFF. The CDR3 region has the DNA TGCAGCGTGAGGGTCACTGAAGCTTTCTTT.

The rearrangement links TRBV7-9 to TRBJ1-2; 8 bases are shared with TRBD1. The V gene's germline CDR1 is SEHNR and CDR2 FQNEAQ (reference sequence). The CDR3 contains 14 residues. V shed 5 bases and J 4 bases; nucleotides not matched to a gene: 6. The CDR3 DNA sequence: TGTGCCAGCAGCGCCGGGACAGGCCTCTATGGCTACACCTTC. Translation: CASSAGTGLYGYTF.

This chain connects TRBV13 to TRBJ2-1; D might be TRBD1 (6 bases). V was pared by 5 bases and J by 6 bases, with 8 bases between. The germline V gene encodes CDR1 PRHDT and CDR2 FYEKMQ (reference sequence). CDR3 length: 12 residues. The CDR3 spells CASSGGGNEQFF. For the CDR3, the DNA is TGTGCCAGCAGCGGGGGCGGCAATGAGCAGTTCTTC.

The chain has TRBV7-9 and TRBJ2-7; 10 bases are shared with TRBD2. With V trimmed by 5 bases and J by 4 bases, 8 bases remained unmatched. The CDR3 is 15 residues long. Germline CDR1 SEHNR, CDR2 FQNEAQ (reference sequence). CDR3 DNA: TGTGCCAGCAGCGCGCTAGCGGGAGTGGATTACGAGCAGTACTTC. Translation gives CASSALAGVDYEQYF. Using reference TRBV7-9 and TRBJ2-7 for the parts outside the CDR3, the full variable domain is DTGVSQNPRHKITKRGQNVTFRCDPISEHNRLYWYRQTLGQGPEFLTYFQNEAQLEKSRLLSDRFSAERPKGSFSTLEIQRTEQGDSAMYLCASSALAGVDYEQYFGPGTRLTVT.

The rearrangement uses TRBV11-3 and TRBJ2-5; TRBD2 is a possible D gene (6 bases). The germline V gene encodes CDR1 SGHNT and CDR2 YENEEA. V lost 0 bases, J lost 5 bases, and 13 bases lay in between. CDR3 size: 15 residues. The CDR3 loop is CASSLDRGIWETQYF. Written as DNA, the CDR3 is TGTGCCAGCAGCTTAGATCGCGGGATTTGGGAGACCCAGTACTTC. Full variable domain (remainder filled in from reference TRBV11-3 and TRBJ2-5): EAGVVQSPRYKIIEKKQPVAFWCNPISGHNTLYWYLQNLGQGPELLIRYENEEAVDDSQLPKDRFSAERLKGVDSTLKIQPAELGDSAVYLCASSLDRGIWETQYFGPGTRLLVL.

Concerning this clone: Within the sample, other DNA sequences also encode this same CDR3. This chain joins TRBV9 and TRBJ2-5; D uncertain. The CDR3 is made up of 13 amino acids. The germline V gene encodes CDR1 SGDLS and CDR2 YYNGEE. The ends were cut back, 0 bases at V and 1 base at J, with 4 bases in the middle. CDR3 loop: CASSVALQETQYF. The CDR3 DNA reads TGTGCCAGCAGCGTAGCCCTCCAAGAGACCCAGTACTTC.

J is TRBJ2-7 and V is TRBV10-1, with D possibly TRBD1 on 5 matching bases. Deletions cut 5 bases from V and 6 bases from J, with 14 bases between. Germline V gene sequence: CDR1 WNHNN, CDR2 SYGVQD (reference sequence). The CDR3 runs 13 residues. Here the CDR3 reads CASSRPDSAEQYF. The DNA for the CDR3 is TGCGCCAGCAGTAGACCTGACAGCGCCGAGCAGTACTTC.

The gene calls are TRBV7-2 and TRBJ2-1, with 10 bases fitting TRBD2. V gave up 2 bases and J gave up 4 bases; unmatched junction bases: 2. Per the germline V gene, CDR1 is SGHTA and CDR2 is FQGNSA. The CDR3 extends over 15 amino acids. This CDR3 reads CASSLQRGGYNEQFF. The CDR3 coding sequence is TGTGCCAGCAGCTTACAGCGGGGGGGTTACAATGAGCAGTTCTTC. The variable domain in full, with the rest retrieved from reference TRBV7-2 and TRBJ2-1, is GAGVSQSPSNKVTEKGKDVELRCDPISGHTALYWYRQSLGQGLEFLIYFQGNSAPDKSGLPSDRFSAERTGGSVSTLTIQRTQQEDSAVYLCASSLQRGGYNEQFFGPGTRLTVL.

V is TRBV9 and J is TRBJ2-7, with D possibly being TRBD2 (6 bases). Germline CDR1 reads SGDLS; CDR2 reads YYNGEE. Trimming shortened V by 0 bases and J by 1 base, and 11 bases separated the two germline ends. The CDR3 spans 15 residues. This CDR3 is CASSVAGEPSYEQYF. In DNA form, the CDR3 reads TGTGCCAGCAGCGTAGCGGGGGAACCTTCCTACGAGCAGTACTTC.

The chain employs TRBV2 and TRBJ1-2; 7 bases align to TRBD1. The length of the CDR3 is 13 residues. Germline CDR1 SNHLY, CDR2 FYNNEI. The V segment lost 10 bases and the J segment 4 bases; nucleotides outside the gene matches: 9. In DNA, the CDR3 is TGTGCCACAGAGAGACAGGGCCTCTATGGCTACACCTTC. Translated: CATERQGLYGYTF.

V gene TRBV27 combines with J gene TRBJ2-1; possibly TRBD2 for D (6 bases). Germline V gives CDR1 MNHEY, CDR2 SMNVEV (reference sequence). Trimming pared 8 bases from V and 9 bases from J, leaving 23 bases between. The CDR3 covers 15 residues. The CDR3, as DNA: TGTGCCAGCCGCTCGGAGGGCGTCACTTCGGGTGAGCAGTTCTTC. Its protein is CASRSEGVTSGEQFF.

This clone was counted a few times. The V call is TRBV2, the J call TRBJ1-6; D is uncertain. The CDR3 covers 11 residues. Germline V gives CDR1 SNHLY, CDR2 FYNNEI. Trimming removed 5 bases at V and 10 bases at J, with 6 bases between. This CDR3 is CASSPRSPLHF. DNA for the CDR3: TGTGCCAGCAGTCCCAGGTCACCCCTCCACTTT.

The chain couples TRBV19 to TRBJ2-2, with TRBD1 matching over 11 bases. This CDR3 comprises 14 residues. Unmatched junction bases numbered 5, after V lost 8 bases and J lost 6 bases. The germline V gene has CDR1 LNHDA and CDR2 SQIVND (reference sequence). CDR3 in amino acids: CASGQGALAGELFF. CDR3 DNA: TGTGCCAGTGGACAGGGGGCTCTAGCCGGGGAGCTGTTTTTT.

CDR3 sequence: CASNGENYGYTF. The DNA for the CDR3 is TGTGCCAGCAACGGAGAGAACTATGGCTACACCTTC. The chain combines TRBV9 with TRBJ1-2; D is uncertain. Germline V gives CDR1 SGDLS, CDR2 YYNGEE. CDR3 length: 12 residues. V lost 6 bases to trimming and J lost 2 bases, with 8 bases between them.

The J gene is TRBJ2-3, the V gene TRBV6-4, with D possibly TRBD2 on 6 matching bases. The ends were cut back, 4 bases at V and 0 bases at J, with 8 bases in the middle. The germline V gene encodes CDR1 MRHNA and CDR2 SNTAGT. The CDR3 extends over 14 amino acids. The CDR3 spells CASSAGTSTDTQYF. In DNA form, the CDR3 reads TGTGCCAGCAGTGCCGGGACTAGCACAGATACGCAGTATTTT.